This TCR beta chain was found in a study of shared clonotypes between healthy human individuals. Trimming cost V 4 bases and J 0 bases, with 13 bases left between them. There are 16 residues in the CDR3. Germline assignment: CDR1 SEHNR and CDR2 FQNEAQ (reference sequence). For every subset, genomic DNA was evenly distributed across several immunoSEQ plates. Using immunoSEQ multiplex PCR, the repertoire was profiled, and TCRdb retains in-frame clones only, with some absent. The sample consists of over 2,000,000 clones, around 93% of them appearing once. Terminally differentiated effector memory CD45RA+ cells were excluded from the naive CD8 cells, which were CD45RO-negative and positively selected for CCR7.

Sample: naive CD8+ T cells from PBMCs. V usage is TRBV7-9 and J usage is TRBJ2-4; D might be TRBD1 (5 bases). The TCR comes from a man younger than 35 in good health. Some clones in this sample may be carry-over from other donors' samples. The CDR3 protein is CASSSQSGLAKNIQYF. DNA for the CDR3: TGTGCCAGCAGCTCACAGTCAGGGCTAGCCAAAAACATTCAGTACTTC.